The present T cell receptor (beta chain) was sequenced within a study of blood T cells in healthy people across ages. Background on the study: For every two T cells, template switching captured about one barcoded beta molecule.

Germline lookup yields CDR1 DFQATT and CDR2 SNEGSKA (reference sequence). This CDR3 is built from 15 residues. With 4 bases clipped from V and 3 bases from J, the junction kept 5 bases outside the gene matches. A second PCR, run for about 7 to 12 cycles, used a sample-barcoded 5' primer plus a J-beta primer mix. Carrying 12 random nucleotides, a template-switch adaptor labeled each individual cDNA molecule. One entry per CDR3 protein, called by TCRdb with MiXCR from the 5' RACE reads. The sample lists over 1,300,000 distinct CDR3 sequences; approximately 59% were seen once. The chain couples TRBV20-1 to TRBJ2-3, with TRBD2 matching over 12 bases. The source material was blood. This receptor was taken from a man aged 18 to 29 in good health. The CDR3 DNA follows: TGCAGTGCTACTTGGACTAGCGGGATAACAGATACGCAGTATTTT. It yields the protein CSATWTSGITDTQYF.